The sequence of this T cell receptor (beta chain) was determined in a study of T cells in localized non-small cell lung cancer. Study-level findings and limits: Greater T cell density in blood accompanied longer overall survival. Adjacent uninvolved lung tissue had the highest T cell clonality, exceeding tumor. There were a median around 57 of the top 100 tumor clones appearing in adjacent lung.

TCRdb's table, derived via immunoSEQ multiplex PCR, lists solely in-frame clones and lacks some. Of 25,000 to 30,000 clones listed, around 93% were seen once; the top ten hold 4% to 4.5%. The CDR3 is 15 amino acids. Germline V gives CDR1 KGHSH, CDR2 LQKENI. Trimming cost V 3 bases and J 4 bases; bases outside gene matches: 3. This clone was found a few times. What it binds is not known. The sequence was collected from a woman between 40 and 69 years old with stage III lung adenocarcinoma. The genes are TRBV18 and TRBJ2-3; 11 nucleotides agree with TRBD2. The material sequenced was peripheral blood mononuclear cells, taken before any cancer treatment. The CDR3 reads CASSPSGGGPDTQYF. CDR3 bases: TGTGCCAGCTCACCTAGCGGGGGGGGCCCAGATACGCAGTATTTT.